Given below is one TCR beta chain in context. Its antigen is not identified. The data were produced by immunoSEQ multiplex PCR, yet TCRdb's version contains in-frame clones alone and is incomplete. The table shows about 120,000 clones, with around 95% occurring only once. Between the trimmed V and J ends, which lost 4 bases and 4 bases, there was a span of 11 bases. The CDR3 contains 13 residues. The V gene's germline CDR1 is SGHDT and CDR2 YYEEEE. The sample is drawn from a study of graft-versus-host responses after intestinal transplantation. Turning to the study itself: Recipients had transplants, and these were multivisceral, liver-intestinal, or isolated intestinal. Recipients uniformly received anti-thymocyte globulin induction, followed by tacrolimus and steroids for 2 to 4 years.

Whole-study results and caveats: In recipient marrow, GvH clones were found, and some appeared first in ileum or blood. Association was observed between peak circulating GvH clone levels and early post-transplant HvG declines.

Specimen: unstimulated CD8+ T cells sorted from spleen or lymph node cells, collected before intestinal transplant. The clonotype comes from a human donor who received an intestinal transplant. V is TRBV5-6 and J is TRBJ1-2; unclear D gene. CDR3 sequence: CASSPGRSYGYTF. The CDR3 DNA follows: TGTGCCAGCAGCCCCGGACGGAGCTATGGCTACACCTTC.